Following are 10 T cell receptor beta chains from one sample sequenced in a study of T cell responses to AZD1222 COVID-19 vaccine (dated by TCRdb to about 2021). Reading the label with the study, this specimen's time point is: baseline before first vaccination. The library was made by the immunoSEQ multiplex PCR assay. TCRdb took over this immuneACCESS table, retaining in-frame rearrangements with V and J assigned. Such tables are incomplete; in checked studies, under half of the missing clones stem from an unresolved V gene, and the remainder is unexplained. The sample table shows more than 100,000 clones, and over 85% are seen once. About 5% of the sample rests with the top ten. Sequenced material: peripheral blood, taken on day 0 of AZD1222 vaccination. These receptors originate from an adult in good health.

This sequence joins TRBV19 and TRBJ1-2; D might be TRBD1 (5 bases). Trimming took 5 bases from V and 8 from J, leaving 18 bases between them. The germline gives CDR1 LNHDA, CDR2 SQIVND (reference sequence). The CDR3 is 14 residues long. DNA for the CDR3: TGTGCCAGTAGTCTGACCGGGACGGTGCGCGGCTACACCTTC. Protein product: CASSLTGTVRGYTF.

V gene TRBV2 combines with J gene TRBJ1-2; 9 bases match TRBD1. CDR1 and CDR2 from the germline V gene are SNHLY and FYNNEI. This CDR3 has 18 amino acids. J was trimmed by 3 bases and V by 6 bases; bases with no gene match: 17. The CDR3 region is CASSQSGQGNGKYYGYTF. The CDR3 DNA sequence: TGTGCCAGCAGCCAGTCCGGACAGGGGAACGGGAAATACTATGGCTACACCTTC.

The V and J genes are TRBV28 and TRBJ2-7; 8 bases line up with TRBD1. Germline V CDR1 and CDR2: MDHEN, SYDVKM. With V trimmed by 6 bases and J by 7 bases, 11 bases remained unmatched. The CDR3 is 14 residues long. CDR3 residues: CASRPGQAGGEQYF. The CDR3 region has the DNA TGTGCCAGCAGGCCGGGACAGGCAGGGGGGGAGCAGTACTTC.

This clone was detected only once. The chain uses TRBV2 and TRBJ2-5, with D perhaps TRBD2 (6 bases). The V end lost 8 bases, the J end lost 5 bases, and 18 bases lay between the germline ends. CDR3 length: 14 amino acids. Germline V lookup: CDR1 SNHLY, CDR2 FYNNEI. CDR3: CASGLRGGDETQYF. The CDR3, as DNA: TGTGCCAGCGGGTTGCGGGGTGGGGACGAGACCCAGTACTTC.

The chain carries TRBV7-9 and TRBJ2-5; 7 bases fit TRBD2. This CDR3 spans 14 amino acids. V lost 0 bases to trimming and J lost 5 bases; unmatched junction nucleotides: 3. Germline CDR1 and CDR2: SEHNR and FQNEAQ (reference sequence). The chain's CDR3 is CASSLAGGRETQYF. In DNA form, the CDR3 reads TGTGCCAGCAGCTTAGCGGGAGGGCGGGAGACCCAGTACTTC.

This clone was detected once. The chain couples TRBV25-1 to TRBJ1-5; D unclear. The V end lost 6 bases, the J end lost 7 bases, and 16 bases lay between the germline ends. The CDR3 runs to 14 residues. Germline CDR1 MGHDK, CDR2 SYGVNS. CDR3 in amino acids: CASRGDGVGQPQHF. The CDR3 DNA is TGTGCCAGCAGAGGAGACGGAGTCGGACAGCCCCAGCATTTT.

The rearrangement links TRBV11-1 to TRBJ1-4; D uncertain. CDR3 length: 14 residues. The germline V and J ends were trimmed by 5 bases and 4 bases, with 11 bases remaining between them. Germline-derived CDR1 and CDR2 are SGHAT and FQDESV (reference sequence). The CDR3 is CASSPESGNEKLFF. CDR3 in DNA: TGTGCCAGCAGCCCAGAATCCGGTAATGAAAAACTGTTTTTT.

J is TRBJ1-2 and V is TRBV7-2; the D is unclear. The length of the CDR3 is 14 residues. Germline CDR1 and CDR2: SGHTA and FQGNSA. V gave up 5 bases and J gave up 3 bases, with 13 bases separating them. CDR3 in amino acids: CASSRSGYDYGYTF. The CDR3 DNA follows: TGTGCCAGCAGCCGTAGCGGCTACGACTATGGCTACACCTTC.

Only one count was recorded for this clone. V usage is TRBV10-3 and J usage is TRBJ2-2; 9 nucleotides match TRBD2. The length of the CDR3 is 14 residues. Trimming cost V 4 bases and J 5 bases; bases outside gene matches: 2. Looked up from germline, CDR1 is ENHRY and CDR2 is SYGVKD. DNA of the CDR3: TGTGCCATCAGTGGCGGGAGGGAAACCGGGGAGCTGTTTTTT. It yields the protein CAISGGRETGELFF.

The CDR3: CASWGGTEQGYGYTF. DNA for the CDR3: TGTGCCAGCTGGGGGGGTACGGAACAGGGGTATGGCTACACCTTC. The chain employs TRBV28 and TRBJ1-2, with 7 bases lining up with TRBD1. This CDR3 contains 15 residues. The germline V gene encodes CDR1 MDHEN and CDR2 SYDVKM. Losses at the gene ends were 8 bases for V and 5 bases for J; bases not matched to a gene: 14.